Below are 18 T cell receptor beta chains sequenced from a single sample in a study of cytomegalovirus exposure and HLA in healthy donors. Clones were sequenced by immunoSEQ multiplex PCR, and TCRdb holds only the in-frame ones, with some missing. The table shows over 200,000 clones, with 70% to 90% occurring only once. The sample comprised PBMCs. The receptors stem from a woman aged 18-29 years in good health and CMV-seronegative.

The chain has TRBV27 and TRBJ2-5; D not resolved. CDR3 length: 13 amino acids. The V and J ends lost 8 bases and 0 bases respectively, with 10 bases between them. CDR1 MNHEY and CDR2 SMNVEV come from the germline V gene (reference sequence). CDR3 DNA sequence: TGTGCCAGCCGCCAGAACAACCAAGAGACCCAGTACTTC. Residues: CASRQNNQETQYF.

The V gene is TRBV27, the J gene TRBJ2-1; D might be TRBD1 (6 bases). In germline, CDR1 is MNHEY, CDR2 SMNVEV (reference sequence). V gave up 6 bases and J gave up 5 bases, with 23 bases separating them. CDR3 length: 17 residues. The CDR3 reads CASSRRQAPSTNNEQFF. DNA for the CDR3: TGTGCCAGCAGCCGTAGACAGGCCCCAAGTACGAACAATGAGCAGTTCTTC.

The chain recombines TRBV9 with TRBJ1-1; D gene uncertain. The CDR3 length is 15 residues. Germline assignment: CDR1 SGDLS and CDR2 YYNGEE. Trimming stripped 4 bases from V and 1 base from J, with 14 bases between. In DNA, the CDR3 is TGTGCCAGCAGCCCCCTGGCTAATCAGAACACTGAAGCTTTCTTT. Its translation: CASSPLANQNTEAFF.

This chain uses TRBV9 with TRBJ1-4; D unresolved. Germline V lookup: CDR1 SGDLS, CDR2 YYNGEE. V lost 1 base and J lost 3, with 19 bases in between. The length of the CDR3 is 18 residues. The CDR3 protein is CASSVSGGNHHPNEKLFF. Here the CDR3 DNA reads TGTGCCAGCAGCGTATCGGGCGGCAACCATCACCCTAATGAAAAACTGTTTTTT.

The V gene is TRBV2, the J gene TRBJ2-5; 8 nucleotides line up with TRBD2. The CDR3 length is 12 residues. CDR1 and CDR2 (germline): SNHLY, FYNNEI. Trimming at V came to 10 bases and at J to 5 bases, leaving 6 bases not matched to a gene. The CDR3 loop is CATGRAGETQYF. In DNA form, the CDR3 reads TGTGCCACCGGGAGGGCCGGGGAGACCCAGTACTTC.

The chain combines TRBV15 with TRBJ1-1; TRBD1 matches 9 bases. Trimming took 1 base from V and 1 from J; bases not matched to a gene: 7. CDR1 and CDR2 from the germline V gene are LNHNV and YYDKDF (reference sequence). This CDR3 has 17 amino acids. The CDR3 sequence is CATSRGVGQGRNTEAFF. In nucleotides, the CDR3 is TGTGCCACCAGCAGAGGGGTGGGACAGGGTAGGAACACTGAAGCTTTCTTT.

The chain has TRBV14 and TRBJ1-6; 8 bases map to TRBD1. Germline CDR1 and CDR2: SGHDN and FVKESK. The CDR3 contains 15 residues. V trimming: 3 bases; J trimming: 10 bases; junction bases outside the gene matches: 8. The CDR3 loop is CASSHHGQGRSPLHF. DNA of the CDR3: TGTGCCAGCAGCCATCACGGACAGGGCAGGTCACCCCTCCACTTT. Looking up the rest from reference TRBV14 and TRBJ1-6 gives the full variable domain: EAGVTQFPSHSVIEKGQTVTLRCDPISGHDNLYWYRRVMGKEIKFLLHFVKESKQDESGMPNNRFLAERTGGTYSTLKVQPAELEDSGVYFCASSHHGQGRSPLHFGNGTRLTVT.

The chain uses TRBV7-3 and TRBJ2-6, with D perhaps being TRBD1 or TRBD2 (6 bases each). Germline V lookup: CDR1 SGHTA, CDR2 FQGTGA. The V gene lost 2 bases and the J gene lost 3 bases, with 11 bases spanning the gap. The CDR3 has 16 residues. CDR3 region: CASSLRGLGGANVLTF. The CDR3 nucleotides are TGTGCCAGCAGCTTACGGGGGCTTGGTGGGGCCAACGTCCTGACTTTC. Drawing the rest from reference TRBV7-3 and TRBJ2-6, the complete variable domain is GAGVSQTPSNKVTEKGKYVELRCDPISGHTALYWYRQSLGQGPEFLIYFQGTGAADDSGLPNDRFFAVRPEGSVSTLKIQRTERGDSAVYLCASSLRGLGGANVLTFGAGSRLTVL.

CDR3 residues: CASSDLGGEQYF. CDR3 in DNA: TGTGCCAGCAGTGACCTTGGGGGGGAGCAGTACTTC. The chain is built from TRBV6-4 and TRBJ2-7; D might be TRBD2 (6 bases). CDR3 length: 12 residues. V lost 2 bases to trimming and J lost 7 bases, with 9 bases between them. Germline V gene data show CDR1 as MRHNA and CDR2 as SNTAGT.

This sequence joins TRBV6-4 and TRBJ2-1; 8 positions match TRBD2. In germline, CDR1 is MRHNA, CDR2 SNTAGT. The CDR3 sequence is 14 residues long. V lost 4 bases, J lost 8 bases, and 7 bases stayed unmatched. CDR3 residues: CASSATWTSHEQFF. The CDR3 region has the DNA TGTGCCAGCAGTGCTACCTGGACTAGCCATGAGCAGTTCTTC.

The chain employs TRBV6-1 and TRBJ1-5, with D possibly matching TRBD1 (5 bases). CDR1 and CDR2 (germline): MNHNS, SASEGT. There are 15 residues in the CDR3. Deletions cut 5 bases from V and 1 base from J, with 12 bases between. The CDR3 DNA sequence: TGTGCCAGCAGTACCGGGACCTGGAGCAATCAGCCCCAGCATTTT. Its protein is CASSTGTWSNQPQHF.

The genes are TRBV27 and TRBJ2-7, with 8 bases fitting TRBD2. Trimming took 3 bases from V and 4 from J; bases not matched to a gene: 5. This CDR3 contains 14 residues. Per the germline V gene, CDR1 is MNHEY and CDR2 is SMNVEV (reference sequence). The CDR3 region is CASSFVGLGYEQYF. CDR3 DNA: TGTGCCAGCAGTTTCGTGGGACTAGGATACGAGCAGTACTTC.

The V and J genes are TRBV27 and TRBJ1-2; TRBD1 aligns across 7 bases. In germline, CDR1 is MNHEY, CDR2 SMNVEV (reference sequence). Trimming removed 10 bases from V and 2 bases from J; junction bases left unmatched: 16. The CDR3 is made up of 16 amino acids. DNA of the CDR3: TGTGCCAACCCCCCCTTTACAGGGGAAGGGAACTATGGCTACACCTTC. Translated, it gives CANPPFTGEGNYGYTF.

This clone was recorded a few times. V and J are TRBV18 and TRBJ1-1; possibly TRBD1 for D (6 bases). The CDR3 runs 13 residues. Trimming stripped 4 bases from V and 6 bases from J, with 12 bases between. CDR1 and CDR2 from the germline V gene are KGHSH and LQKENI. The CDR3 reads CASSRLRQAEAFF. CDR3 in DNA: TGTGCCAGCTCACGATTGAGACAGGCTGAAGCTTTCTTT.

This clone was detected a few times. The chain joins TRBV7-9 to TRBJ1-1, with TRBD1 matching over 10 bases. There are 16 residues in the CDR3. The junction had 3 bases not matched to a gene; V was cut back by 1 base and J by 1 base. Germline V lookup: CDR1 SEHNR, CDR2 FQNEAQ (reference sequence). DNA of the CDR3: TGTGCCAGCAGCTTAGGACAGGGGGCGGGGAACACTGAAGCTTTCTTT. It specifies CASSLGQGAGNTEAFF. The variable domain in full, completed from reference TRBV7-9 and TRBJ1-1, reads DTGVSQNPRHKITKRGQNVTFRCDPISEHNRLYWYRQTLGQGPEFLTYFQNEAQLEKSRLLSDRFSAERPKGSFSTLEIQRTEQGDSAMYLCASSLGQGAGNTEAFFGQGTRLTVV.

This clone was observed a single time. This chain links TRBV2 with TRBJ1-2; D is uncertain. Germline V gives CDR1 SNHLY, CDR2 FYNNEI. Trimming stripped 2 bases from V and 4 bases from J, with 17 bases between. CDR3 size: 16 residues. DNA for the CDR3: TGTGCCAGCAGTGAATACGGCCCGCGGCCTGGCTATGGCTACACCTTC. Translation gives CASSEYGPRPGYGYTF. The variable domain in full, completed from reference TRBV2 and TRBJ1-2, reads EPEVTQTPSHQVTQMGQEVILRCVPISNHLYFYWYRQILGQKVEFLVSFYNNEISEKSEIFDDQFSVERPDGSNFTLKIRSTKLEDSAMYFCASSEYGPRPGYGYTFGSGTRLTVV.

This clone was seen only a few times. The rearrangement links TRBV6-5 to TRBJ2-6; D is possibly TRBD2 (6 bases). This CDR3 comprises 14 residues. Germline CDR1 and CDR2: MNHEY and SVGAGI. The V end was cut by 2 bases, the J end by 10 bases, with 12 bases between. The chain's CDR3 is CASSYLGGGNVLTF. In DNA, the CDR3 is TGTGCCAGCAGTTACCTAGGAGGAGGGAACGTCCTGACTTTC.

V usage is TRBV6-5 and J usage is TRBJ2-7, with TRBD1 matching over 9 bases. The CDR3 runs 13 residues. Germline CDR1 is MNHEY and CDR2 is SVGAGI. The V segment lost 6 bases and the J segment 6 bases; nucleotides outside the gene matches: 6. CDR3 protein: CASSRTGVGEQYF. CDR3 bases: TGTGCCAGCAGCCGGACAGGGGTCGGCGAGCAGTACTTC.